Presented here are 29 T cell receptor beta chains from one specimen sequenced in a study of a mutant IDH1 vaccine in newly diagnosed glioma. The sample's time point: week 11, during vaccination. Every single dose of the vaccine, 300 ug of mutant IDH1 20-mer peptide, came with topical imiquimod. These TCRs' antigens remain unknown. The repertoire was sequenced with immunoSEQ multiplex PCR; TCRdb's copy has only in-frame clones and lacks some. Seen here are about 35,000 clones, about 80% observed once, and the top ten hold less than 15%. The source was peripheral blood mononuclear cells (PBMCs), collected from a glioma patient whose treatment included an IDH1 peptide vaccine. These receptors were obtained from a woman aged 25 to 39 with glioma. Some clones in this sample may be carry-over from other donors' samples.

The CDR3 nucleotides are TGTGCCAGCAGTCAAGCCCCCCACAGGGGGCAGGAAAGTCAGCCCCAGCATTTT. This translates into CASSQAPHRGQESQPQHF. V gene TRBV7-2 combines with J gene TRBJ1-5; 9 bases map to TRBD1. V trimming: 6 bases; J trimming: 6 bases; junction bases outside the gene matches: 18. CDR3 length equals 18 residues. From germline, CDR1 is SGHTA and CDR2 FQGNSA. The full variable domain, rest sourced from reference TRBV7-2 and TRBJ1-5, is GAGVSQSPSNKVTEKGKDVELRCDPISGHTALYWYRQSLGQGLEFLIYFQGNSAPDKSGLPSDRFSAERTGGSVSTLTIQRTQQEDSAVYLCASSQAPHRGQESQPQHFGDGTRLSIL.

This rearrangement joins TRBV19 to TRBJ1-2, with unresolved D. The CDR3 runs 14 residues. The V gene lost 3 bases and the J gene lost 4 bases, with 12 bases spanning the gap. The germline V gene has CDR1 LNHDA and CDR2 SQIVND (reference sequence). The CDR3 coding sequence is TGTGCCAGTAGTATGCGGGGAGCCCCCTATGGCTACACCTTC. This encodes CASSMRGAPYGYTF.

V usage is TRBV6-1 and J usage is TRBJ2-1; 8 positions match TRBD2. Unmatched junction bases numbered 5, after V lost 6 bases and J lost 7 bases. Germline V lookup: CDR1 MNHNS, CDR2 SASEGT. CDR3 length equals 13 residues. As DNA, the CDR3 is TGTGCCAGCAGAACGGGAGGGAGGAATGAGCAGTTCTTC. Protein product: CASRTGGRNEQFF.

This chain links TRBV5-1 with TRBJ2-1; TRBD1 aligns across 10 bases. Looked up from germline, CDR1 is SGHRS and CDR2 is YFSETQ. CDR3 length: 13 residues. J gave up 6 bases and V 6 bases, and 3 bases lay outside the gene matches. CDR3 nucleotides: TGCGCCAGCACCTGGACAGGGGGCAATGAGCAGTTCTTC. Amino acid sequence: CASTWTGGNEQFF.

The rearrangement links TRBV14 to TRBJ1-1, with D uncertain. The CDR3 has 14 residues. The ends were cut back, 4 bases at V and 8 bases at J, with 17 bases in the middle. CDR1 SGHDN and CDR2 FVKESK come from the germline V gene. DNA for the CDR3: TGTGCCAGCAGCCCAGGCGCTTTGGGGAGGGAAGCTTTCTTT. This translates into CASSPGALGREAFF.

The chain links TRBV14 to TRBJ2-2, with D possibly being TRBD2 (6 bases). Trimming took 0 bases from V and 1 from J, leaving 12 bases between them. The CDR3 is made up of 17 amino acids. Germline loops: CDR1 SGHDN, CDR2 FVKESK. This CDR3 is CASSQDRRGVNTGELFF. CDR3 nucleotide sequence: TGTGCCAGCAGCCAAGATCGGCGCGGGGTGAACACCGGGGAGCTGTTTTTT.

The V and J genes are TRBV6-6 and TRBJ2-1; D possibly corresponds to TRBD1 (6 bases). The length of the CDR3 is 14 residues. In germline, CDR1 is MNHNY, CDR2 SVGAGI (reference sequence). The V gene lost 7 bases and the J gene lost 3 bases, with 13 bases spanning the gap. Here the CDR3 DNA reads TGTGCCAGCACCCTCGGACAGCTCTACAATGAGCAGTTCTTC. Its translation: CASTLGQLYNEQFF.

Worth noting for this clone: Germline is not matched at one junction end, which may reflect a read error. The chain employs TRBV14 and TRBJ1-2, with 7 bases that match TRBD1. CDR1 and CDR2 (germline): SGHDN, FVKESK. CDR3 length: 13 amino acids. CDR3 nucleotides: TGTGCCAGCAGCCCTGGGACAGAACCTCAGACTGCCTTC. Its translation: CASSPGTEPQTAF.

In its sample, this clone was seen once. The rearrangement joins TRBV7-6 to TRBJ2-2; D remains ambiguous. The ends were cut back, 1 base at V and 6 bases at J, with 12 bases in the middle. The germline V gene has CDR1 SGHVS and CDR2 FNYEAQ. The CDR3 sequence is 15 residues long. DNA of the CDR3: TGTGCCAGCAGCTTAGTAGGGTGGGCATCCGGGGAGCTGTTTTTT. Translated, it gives CASSLVGWASGELFF.

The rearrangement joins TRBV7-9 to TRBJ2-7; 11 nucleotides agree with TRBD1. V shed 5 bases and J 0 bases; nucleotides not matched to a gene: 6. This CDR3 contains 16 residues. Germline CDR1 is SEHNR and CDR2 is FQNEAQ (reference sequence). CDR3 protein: CASSLTGTGGSYEQYF. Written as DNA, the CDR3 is TGTGCCAGCAGCCTCACCGGGACAGGGGGCTCCTACGAGCAGTACTTC.

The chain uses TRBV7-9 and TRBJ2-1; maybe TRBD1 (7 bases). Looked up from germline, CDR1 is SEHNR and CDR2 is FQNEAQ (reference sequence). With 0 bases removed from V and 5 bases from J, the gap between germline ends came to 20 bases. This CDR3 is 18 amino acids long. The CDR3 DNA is TGTGCCAGCAGCTTAGCGTGGAGGGACAGACGAATCAACAATGAGCAGTTCTTC. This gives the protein CASSLAWRDRRINNEQFF.

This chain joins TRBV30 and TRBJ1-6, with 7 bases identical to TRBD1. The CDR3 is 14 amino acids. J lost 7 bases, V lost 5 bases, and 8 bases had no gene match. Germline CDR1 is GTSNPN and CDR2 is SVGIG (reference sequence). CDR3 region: CAWQTGQKNSPLHF. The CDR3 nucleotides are TGTGCCTGGCAGACGGGACAGAAGAATTCACCCCTCCACTTT.

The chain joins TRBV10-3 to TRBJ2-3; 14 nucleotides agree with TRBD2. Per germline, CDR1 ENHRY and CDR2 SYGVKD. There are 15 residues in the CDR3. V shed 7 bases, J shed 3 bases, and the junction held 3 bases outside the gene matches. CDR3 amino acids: CAIKGTSGRTDTQYF. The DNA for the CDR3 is TGTGCCATCAAAGGGACTAGCGGGAGAACAGATACGCAGTATTTT.

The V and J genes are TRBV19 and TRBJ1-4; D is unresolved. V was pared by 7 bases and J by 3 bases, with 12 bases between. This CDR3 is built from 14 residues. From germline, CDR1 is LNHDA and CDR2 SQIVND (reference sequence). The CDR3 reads CASKEWKANEKLFF. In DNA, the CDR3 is TGTGCCAGTAAGGAGTGGAAGGCTAATGAAAAACTGTTTTTT.

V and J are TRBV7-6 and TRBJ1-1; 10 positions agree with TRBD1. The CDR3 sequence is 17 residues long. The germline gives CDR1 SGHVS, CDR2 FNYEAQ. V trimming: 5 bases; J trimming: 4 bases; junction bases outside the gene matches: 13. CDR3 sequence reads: CASSLGTGEVDGTEAFF. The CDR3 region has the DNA TGTGCCAGCAGCCTAGGGACAGGGGAGGTTGACGGCACTGAAGCTTTCTTT.

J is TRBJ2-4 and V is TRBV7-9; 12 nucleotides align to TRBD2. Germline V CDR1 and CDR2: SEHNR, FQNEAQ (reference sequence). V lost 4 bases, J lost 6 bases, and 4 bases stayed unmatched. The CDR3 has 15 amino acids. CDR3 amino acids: CASSSTSGSINIQYF. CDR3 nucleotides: TGTGCCAGCAGCTCGACTAGCGGGAGTATAAACATTCAGTACTTC.

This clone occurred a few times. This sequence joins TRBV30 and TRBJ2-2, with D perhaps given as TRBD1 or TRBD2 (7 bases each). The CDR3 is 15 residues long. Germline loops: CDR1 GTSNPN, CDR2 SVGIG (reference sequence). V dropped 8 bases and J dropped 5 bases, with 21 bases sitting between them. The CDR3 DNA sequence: TGTGCCCGGGGGAGGGAGGGGGCGCGTACCGGGGAGCTGTTTTTT. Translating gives CARGREGARTGELFF.

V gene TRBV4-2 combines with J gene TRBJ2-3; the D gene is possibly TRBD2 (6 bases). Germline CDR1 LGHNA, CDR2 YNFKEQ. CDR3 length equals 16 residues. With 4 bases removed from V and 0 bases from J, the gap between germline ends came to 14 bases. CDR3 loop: CASSPRIAESTDTQYF. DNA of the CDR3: TGTGCCAGCAGCCCCCGAATAGCGGAGAGCACAGATACGCAGTATTTT.

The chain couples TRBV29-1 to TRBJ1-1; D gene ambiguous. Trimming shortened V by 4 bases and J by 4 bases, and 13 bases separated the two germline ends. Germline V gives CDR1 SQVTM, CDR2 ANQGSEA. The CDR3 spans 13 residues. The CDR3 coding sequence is TGCAGCGTTGTGGAAGCGGGTCGCACTGAAGCTTTCTTT. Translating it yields CSVVEAGRTEAFF.

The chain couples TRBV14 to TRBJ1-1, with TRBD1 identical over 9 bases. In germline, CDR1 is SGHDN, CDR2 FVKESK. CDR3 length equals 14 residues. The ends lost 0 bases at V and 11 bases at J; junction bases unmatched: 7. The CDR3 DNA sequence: TGTGCCAGCAGCCAAGATCAGAGACAGGGGGGCGCTTTCTTT. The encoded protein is CASSQDQRQGGAFF.

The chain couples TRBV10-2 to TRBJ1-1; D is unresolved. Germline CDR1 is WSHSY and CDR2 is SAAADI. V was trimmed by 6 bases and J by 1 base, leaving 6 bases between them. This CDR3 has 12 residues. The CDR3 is CASSSRNTEAFF. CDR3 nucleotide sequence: TGCGCCAGCAGCAGCCGGAACACTGAAGCTTTCTTT.

CDR3 sequence (DNA): TGTGCCATCAGCGTCGCTCGGGGGACAGGGCCTGGAAACACCATATATTTT. It codes for CAISVARGTGPGNTIYF. The J gene is TRBJ1-3, the V gene TRBV10-3; 9 bases agree with TRBD1. V lost 6 bases and J lost 2; bases outside the gene matches: 11. The CDR3 loop spans 17 amino acids. Germline V CDR1 and CDR2: ENHRY, SYGVKD.

The CDR3 loop is CASSYGRDRVNGELFF. The CDR3 DNA reads as TGTGCCAGCAGTTACGGGCGGGACAGGGTTAACGGGGAGCTGTTTTTT. V and J are TRBV6-6 and TRBJ2-2, with 9 bases aligning to TRBD1. Losses at the gene ends were 2 bases for V and 7 bases for J; bases not matched to a gene: 8. Germline V CDR1 and CDR2: MNHNY, SVGAGI (reference sequence). The CDR3 has 16 residues.

CDR3 sequence reads: CAWREGEAFF. CDR3 nucleotides: TGTGCCTGGCGGGAGGGTGAAGCTTTCTTT. V and J are TRBV30 and TRBJ1-1; no clear D gene. The germline gives CDR1 GTSNPN, CDR2 SVGIG (reference sequence). This CDR3 is built from 10 residues. V gave up 5 bases and J gave up 7 bases, with 8 bases separating them.

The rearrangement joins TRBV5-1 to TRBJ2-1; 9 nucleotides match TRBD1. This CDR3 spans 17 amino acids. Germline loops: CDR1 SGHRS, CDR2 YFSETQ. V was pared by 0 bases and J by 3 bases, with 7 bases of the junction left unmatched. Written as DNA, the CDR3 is TGCGCCAGCAGCTTGGTCCCCCGGGACAGGGACTACAATGAGCAGTTCTTC. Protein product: CASSLVPRDRDYNEQFF.

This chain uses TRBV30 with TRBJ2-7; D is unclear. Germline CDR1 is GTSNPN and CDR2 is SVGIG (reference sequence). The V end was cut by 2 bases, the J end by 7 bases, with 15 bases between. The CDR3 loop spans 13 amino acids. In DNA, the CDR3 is TGTGCCTGGAGTACTGGTCCGGGTCGTGAGCAGTACTTC. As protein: CAWSTGPGREQYF.

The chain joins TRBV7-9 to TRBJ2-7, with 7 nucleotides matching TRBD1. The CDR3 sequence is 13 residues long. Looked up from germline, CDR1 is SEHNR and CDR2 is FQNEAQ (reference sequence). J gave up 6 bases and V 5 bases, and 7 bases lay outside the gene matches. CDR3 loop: CASSLRTGGEQYF. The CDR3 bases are TGTGCCAGCAGCCTACGGACAGGTGGCGAGCAGTACTTC.

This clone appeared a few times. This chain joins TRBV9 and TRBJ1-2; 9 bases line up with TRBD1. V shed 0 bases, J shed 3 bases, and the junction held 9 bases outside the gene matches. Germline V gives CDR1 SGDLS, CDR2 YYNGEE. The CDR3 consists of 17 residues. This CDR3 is CASSVGVGGTGHYGYTF. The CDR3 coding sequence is TGTGCCAGCAGCGTAGGAGTTGGGGGGACAGGGCACTATGGCTACACCTTC.

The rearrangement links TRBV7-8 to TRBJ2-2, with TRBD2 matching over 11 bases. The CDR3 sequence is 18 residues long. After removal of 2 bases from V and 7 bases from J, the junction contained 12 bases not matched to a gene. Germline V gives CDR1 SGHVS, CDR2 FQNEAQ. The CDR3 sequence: CASSLITLLAGDRGELFF. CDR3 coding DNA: TGTGCCAGCAGCTTAATAACCCTACTAGCGGGAGATCGCGGGGAGCTGTTTTTT. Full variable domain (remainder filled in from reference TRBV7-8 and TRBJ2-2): GAGVSQSPRYKVAKRGQDVALRCDPISGHVSLFWYQQALGQGPEFLTYFQNEAQLDKSGLPSDRFFAERPEGSVSTLKIQRTQQEDSAVYLCASSLITLLAGDRGELFFGEGSRLTVL.